This TCR beta chain is drawn from a study of shared clonotypes between healthy human individuals. Measured with immunoSEQ multiplex PCR; TCRdb has only the in-frame clones, and not every one. This sample has roughly 500,000 clones, with roughly 83% found just once. J lost 9 bases, V lost 0 bases, and 13 bases had no gene match. The length of the CDR3 is 18 residues. Germline-derived CDR1 and CDR2 are MGHRA and YSYEKL. Donors, without exception, were Caucasian adults residing in Nashville, Tennessee. The chain couples TRBV4-1 to TRBJ2-1, with 11 bases aligning to TRBD2. The TCR originated in a woman in her 40s in good health. Some clones in this sample may be carry-over from other donors' samples. The material sequenced was PBMCs. CDR3 residues: CASSQDPKLAGEAFEQFF. Written as DNA, the CDR3 is TGCGCCAGCAGCCAAGACCCCAAACTAGCGGGAGAAGCGTTTGAGCAGTTCTTC.